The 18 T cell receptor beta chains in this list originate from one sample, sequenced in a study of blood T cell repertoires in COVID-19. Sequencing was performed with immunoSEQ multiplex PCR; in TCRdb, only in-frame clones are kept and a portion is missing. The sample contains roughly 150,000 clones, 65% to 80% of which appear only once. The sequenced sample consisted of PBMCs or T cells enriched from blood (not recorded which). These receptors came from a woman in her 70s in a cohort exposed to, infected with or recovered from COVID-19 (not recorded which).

The CDR3 DNA reads TGTGCCATCAATACCCACACAGTCCACACTGAAGCTTTCTTT. This encodes CAINTHTVHTEAFF. This rearrangement joins TRBV10-3 to TRBJ1-1; no definite D call. CDR3 length: 14 residues. Germline values: CDR1 ENHRY, CDR2 SYGVKD. V lost 7 bases and J 3 bases, leaving 15 bases between the germline ends.

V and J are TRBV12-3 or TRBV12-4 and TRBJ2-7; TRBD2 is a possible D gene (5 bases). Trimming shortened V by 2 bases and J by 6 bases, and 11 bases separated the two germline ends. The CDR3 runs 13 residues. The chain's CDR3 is CASSLLPGGEQYF. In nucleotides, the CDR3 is TGTGCCAGCAGTTTATTACCAGGAGGCGAGCAGTACTTC.

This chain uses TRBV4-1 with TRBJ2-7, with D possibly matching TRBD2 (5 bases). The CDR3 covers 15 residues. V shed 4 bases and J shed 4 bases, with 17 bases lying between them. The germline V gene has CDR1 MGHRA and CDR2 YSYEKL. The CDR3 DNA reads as TGCGCCAGCAGCCGAGTTCTGAGCGGCATTTACGAGCAGTACTTC. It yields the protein CASSRVLSGIYEQYF.

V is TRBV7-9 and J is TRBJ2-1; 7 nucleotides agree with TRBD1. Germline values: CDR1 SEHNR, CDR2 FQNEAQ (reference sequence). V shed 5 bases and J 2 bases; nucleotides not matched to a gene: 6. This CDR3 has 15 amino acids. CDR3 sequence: CASSGTGVAYNEQFF. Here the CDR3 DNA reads TGTGCCAGCAGCGGAACAGGGGTAGCCTACAATGAGCAGTTCTTC.

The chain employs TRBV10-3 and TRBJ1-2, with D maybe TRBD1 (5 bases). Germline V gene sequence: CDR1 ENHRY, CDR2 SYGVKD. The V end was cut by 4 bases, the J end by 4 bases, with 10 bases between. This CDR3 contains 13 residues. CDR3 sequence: CAISAQGVYGYTF. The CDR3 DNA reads TGTGCCATCAGTGCGCAGGGTGTCTATGGCTACACCTTC.

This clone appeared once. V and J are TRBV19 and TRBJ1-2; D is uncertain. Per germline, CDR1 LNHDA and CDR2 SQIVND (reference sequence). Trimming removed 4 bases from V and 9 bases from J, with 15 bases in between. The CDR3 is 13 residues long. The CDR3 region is CASSKGPFGSYTF. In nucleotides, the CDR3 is TGTGCCAGTAGTAAAGGGCCCTTCGGGAGCTACACCTTC.

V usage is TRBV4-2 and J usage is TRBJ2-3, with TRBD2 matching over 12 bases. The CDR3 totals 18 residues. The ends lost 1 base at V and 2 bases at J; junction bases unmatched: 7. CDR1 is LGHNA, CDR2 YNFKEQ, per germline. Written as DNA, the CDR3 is TGTGCCAGCAGCCAAGTCGCGACTAGCGGGGGAAACACAGATACGCAGTATTTT. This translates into CASSQVATSGGNTDTQYF.

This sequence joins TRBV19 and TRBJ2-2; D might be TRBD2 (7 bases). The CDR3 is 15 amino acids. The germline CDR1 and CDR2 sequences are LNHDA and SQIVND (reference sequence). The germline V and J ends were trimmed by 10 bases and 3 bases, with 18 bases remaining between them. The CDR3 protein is CATARGGADTGELFF. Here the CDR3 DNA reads TGTGCCACCGCCCGAGGGGGGGCGGACACCGGGGAGCTGTTTTTT.

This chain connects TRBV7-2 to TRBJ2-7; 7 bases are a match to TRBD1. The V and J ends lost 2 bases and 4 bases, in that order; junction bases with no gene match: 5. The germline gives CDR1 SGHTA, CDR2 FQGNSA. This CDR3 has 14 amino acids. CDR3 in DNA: TGTGCCAGCAGCTTACGACAGGGAGAATACGAGCAGTACTTC. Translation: CASSLRQGEYEQYF.

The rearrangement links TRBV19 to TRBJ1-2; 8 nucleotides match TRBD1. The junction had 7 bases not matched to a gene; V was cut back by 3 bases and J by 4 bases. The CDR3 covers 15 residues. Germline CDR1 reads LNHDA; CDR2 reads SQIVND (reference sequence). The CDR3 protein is CASSIRPGQVYGYTF. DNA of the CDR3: TGTGCCAGTAGTATTCGGCCGGGACAGGTCTATGGCTACACCTTC.

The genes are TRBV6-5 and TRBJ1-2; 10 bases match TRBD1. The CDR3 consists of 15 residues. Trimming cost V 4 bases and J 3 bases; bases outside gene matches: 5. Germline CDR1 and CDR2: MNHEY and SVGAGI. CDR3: CASSSFDRGHYGYTF. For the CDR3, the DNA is TGTGCCAGCAGTTCTTTTGACAGGGGGCACTATGGCTACACCTTC.

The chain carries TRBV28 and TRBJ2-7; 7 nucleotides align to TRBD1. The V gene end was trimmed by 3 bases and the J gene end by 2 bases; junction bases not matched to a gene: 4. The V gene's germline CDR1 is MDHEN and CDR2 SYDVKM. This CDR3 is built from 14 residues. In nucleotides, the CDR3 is TGTGCCAGCAGTTTGCCGGGACAGCCCTACGAGCAGTACTTC. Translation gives CASSLPGQPYEQYF.

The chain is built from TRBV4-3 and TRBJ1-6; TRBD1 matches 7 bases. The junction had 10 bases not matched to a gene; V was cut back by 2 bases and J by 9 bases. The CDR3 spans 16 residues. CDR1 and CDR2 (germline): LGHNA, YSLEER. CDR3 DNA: TGCGCCAGCAGCCAATCGACAGGGTCCACTTCTTCACCCCTCCACTTT. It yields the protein CASSQSTGSTSSPLHF.

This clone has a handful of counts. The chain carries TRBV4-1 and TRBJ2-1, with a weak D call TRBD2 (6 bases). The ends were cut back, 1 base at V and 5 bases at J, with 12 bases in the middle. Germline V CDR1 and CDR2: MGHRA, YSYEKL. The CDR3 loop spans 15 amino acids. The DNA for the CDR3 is TGCGCCAGCAGCCAAGGCCGACGGGAGAACAATGAGCAGTTCTTC. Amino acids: CASSQGRRENNEQFF.

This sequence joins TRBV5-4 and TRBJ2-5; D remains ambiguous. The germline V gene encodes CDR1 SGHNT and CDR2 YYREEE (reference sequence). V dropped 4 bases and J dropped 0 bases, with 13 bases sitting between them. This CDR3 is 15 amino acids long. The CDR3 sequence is CASSPMNMYQETQYF. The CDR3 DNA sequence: TGTGCCAGCAGCCCCATGAACATGTACCAAGAGACCCAGTACTTC.

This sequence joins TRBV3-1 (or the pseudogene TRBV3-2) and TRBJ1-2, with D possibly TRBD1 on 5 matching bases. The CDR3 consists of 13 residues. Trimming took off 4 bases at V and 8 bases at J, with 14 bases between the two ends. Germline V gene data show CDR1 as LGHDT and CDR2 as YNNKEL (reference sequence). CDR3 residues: CASSLKSAGGYTF. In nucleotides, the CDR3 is TGTGCCAGCAGCCTTAAGAGTGCAGGGGGCTACACCTTC.

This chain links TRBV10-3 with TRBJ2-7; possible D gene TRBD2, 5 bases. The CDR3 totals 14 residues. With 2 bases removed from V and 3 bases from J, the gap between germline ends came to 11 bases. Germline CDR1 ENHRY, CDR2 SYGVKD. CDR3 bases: TGTGCCATCAGTGAGCGAGGGATGAGCTACGAGCAGTACTTC. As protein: CAISERGMSYEQYF.

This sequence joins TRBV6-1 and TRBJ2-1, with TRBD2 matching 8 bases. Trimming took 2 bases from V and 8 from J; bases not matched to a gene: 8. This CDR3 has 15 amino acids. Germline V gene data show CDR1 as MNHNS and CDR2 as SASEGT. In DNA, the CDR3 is TGTGCCAGCAGTGAACGGGAGGGAGGGAGGTATGAGCAGTTCTTC. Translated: CASSEREGGRYEQFF.